This TCR beta chain derives from a study of blood T cell repertoires in COVID-19. Whole-study context: Sources were T cells, B-cell-depleted T cells, or PBMCs; the material itself was cDNA or gDNA.

Per the authors' pipeline: Reference gene primer amplification gave estimated nucleated cell counts. Data came from immunoSEQ multiplex PCR; TCRdb stores just in-frame clones and leaves some out. D and trimming were read from the DNA, whereas the V and J calls and clone size are those reported in that table. The sample carries about 110,000 clones, roughly nine tenths recorded once. Deletions cut 5 bases from V and 4 bases from J, with 14 bases between. Germline CDR1 MNHEY, CDR2 SVGAGI. CDR3 length: 14 residues. The chain couples TRBV6-5 to TRBJ1-2, with D tentatively TRBD1 (5 bases). The sample comprised peripheral blood. This clonotype originated in a woman older than 75 with acute or convalescent COVID-19. This chain's CDR3 is CASSPTDSLYGYTF. The DNA of the CDR3 is TGTGCCAGCAGTCCCACCGACAGCCTCTATGGCTACACCTTC.